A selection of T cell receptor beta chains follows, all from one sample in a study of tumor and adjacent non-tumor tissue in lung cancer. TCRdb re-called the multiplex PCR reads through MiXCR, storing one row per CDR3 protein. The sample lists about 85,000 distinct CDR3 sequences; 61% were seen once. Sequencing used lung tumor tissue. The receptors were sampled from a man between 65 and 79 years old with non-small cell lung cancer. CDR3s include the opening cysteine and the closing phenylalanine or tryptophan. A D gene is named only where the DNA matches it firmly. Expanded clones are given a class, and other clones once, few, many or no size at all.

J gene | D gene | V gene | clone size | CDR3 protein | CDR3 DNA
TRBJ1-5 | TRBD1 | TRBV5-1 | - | CASSLGDSGGPQHF | TGCGCCAGCAGCTTGGGGGACAGTGGTGGGCCCCAGCATTTT
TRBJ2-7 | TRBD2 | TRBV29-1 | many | CSAKGLAATYEQYF | TGCAGCGCAAAAGGACTAGCGGCGACCTACGAGCAGTACTTC
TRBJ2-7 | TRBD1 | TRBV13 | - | CASSFRTGVCEQYF | TGTGCCAGCAGCTTCCGGACAGGGGTCTGCGAGCAGTACTTC
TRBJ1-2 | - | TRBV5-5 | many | CASSPTEGRASYGYTF | TGTGCCAGCAGCCCGACCGAAGGCAGGGCGAGCTATGGCTACACCTTC
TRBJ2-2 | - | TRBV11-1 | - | CASSIHEELFF | TGTGCCAGCAGCATACATGAGGAGCTGTTTTTC
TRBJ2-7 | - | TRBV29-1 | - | CSVEQTDSYVQYF | TGCAGCGTTGAGCAGACAGACTCCTACGTGCAGTACTTT
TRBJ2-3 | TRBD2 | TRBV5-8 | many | CASSRTSGRGDTQYF | TGTGCCAGCAGCAGGACTAGCGGGAGAGGAGATACGCAGTATTTT
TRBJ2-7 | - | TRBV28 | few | CASSIKRHEQYF | TGTGCCAGCTCCATAAAGCGCCACGAGCAGTACTTC
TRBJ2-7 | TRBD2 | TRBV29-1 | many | CSVETRLVAGDRYEQYF | TGCAGCGTCGAGACCCGCCTGGTGGCGGGAGATCGCTACGAGCAGTACTTC
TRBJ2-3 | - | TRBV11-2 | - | CASTLERTTSTDTQYF | TGTGCCAGCACTTTAGAGAGGACGACTAGCACAGATACGCAGTATTTT
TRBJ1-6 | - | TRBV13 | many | CASSGRTVGNSPLHF | TGTGCCAGCAGCGGGCGGACTGTTGGAAATTCACCCCTCCACTTT
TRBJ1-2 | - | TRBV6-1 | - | CANSPGPILPYGYIF | TGTGCCAACAGCCCGGGACCGATCCTTCCCTATGGCTACATCTTC
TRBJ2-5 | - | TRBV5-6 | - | CASSVTVLILETQYF | TGTGCCAGCAGCGTGACAGTTCTGATCCTAGAGACCCAGTACTTC
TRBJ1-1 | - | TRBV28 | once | CASSIPEWENTEAFF | TGTGCCAGCAGCATCCCCGAATGGGAGAACACTGAAGCTTTCTTT